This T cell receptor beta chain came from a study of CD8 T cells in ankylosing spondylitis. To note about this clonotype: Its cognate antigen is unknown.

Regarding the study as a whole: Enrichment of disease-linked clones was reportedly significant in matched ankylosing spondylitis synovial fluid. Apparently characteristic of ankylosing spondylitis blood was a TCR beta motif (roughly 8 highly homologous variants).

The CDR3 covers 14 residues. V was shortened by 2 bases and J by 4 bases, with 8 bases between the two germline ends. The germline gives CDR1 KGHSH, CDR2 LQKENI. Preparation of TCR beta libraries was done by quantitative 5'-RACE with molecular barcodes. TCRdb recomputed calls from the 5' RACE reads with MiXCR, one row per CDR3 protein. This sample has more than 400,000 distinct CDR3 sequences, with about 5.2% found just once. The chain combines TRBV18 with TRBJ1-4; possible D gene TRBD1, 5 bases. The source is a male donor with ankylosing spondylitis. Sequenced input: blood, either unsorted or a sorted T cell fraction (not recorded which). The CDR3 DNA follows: TGTGCCAGCTCACCAGCAGGGAATAATGAAAAACTGTTTTTT. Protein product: CASSPAGNNEKLFF.